This is a list of T cell receptor beta chains from one sample in a study of cytomegalovirus exposure and HLA in healthy donors. The assay was immunoSEQ multiplex PCR, and TCRdb's table has in-frame clones only and misses some. This sample carries some 96,000 clones, about 80% of them seen once, and the ten largest clones take 7.1%. Sequenced sample: PBMCs. The receptors derive from a man aged 40-49 years in good health and CMV-seropositive. CDR3s include the opening cysteine and the closing phenylalanine or tryptophan. Fields, in order: J gene, clone size, D gene, V gene, CDR3 protein, CDR3 DNA. D genes are given only for firm matches. The size entry is marked missing in some rows and otherwise reads once, few, many or a size class.

j_gene: TRBJ2-7; abundance: .; d_gene: TRBD2; v_gene: TRBV6-1; CDR3aa: CASSETSGGPYEQYF; CDR3nt: TGTGCCAGCAGTGAAACTAGCGGGGGTCCCTACGAGCAGTACTTC
j_gene: TRBJ2-2; abundance: .; d_gene: .; v_gene: TRBV5-6; CDR3aa: CASSLHGGAVAGELFF; CDR3nt: TGTGCCAGCAGCTTGCACGGGGGTGCGGTTGCCGGGGAGCTGTTTTTT
j_gene: TRBJ2-7; abundance: .; d_gene: .; v_gene: TRBV19; CDR3aa: CASSNMGALHEQYF; CDR3nt: TGTGCCAGTAGTAACATGGGCGCGTTGCACGAGCAGTACTTC
j_gene: TRBJ2-7; abundance: few; d_gene: .; v_gene: TRBV5-1; CDR3aa: CASSLAQRAYEQYF; CDR3nt: TGCGCCAGCAGCTTGGCACAGAGGGCCTACGAGCAGTACTTC
j_gene: TRBJ1-2; abundance: .; d_gene: TRBD1; v_gene: TRBV2; CDR3aa: CASGRTGDYGYTF; CDR3nt: TGTGCCAGCGGTCGGACAGGGGACTATGGCTACACCTTC
j_gene: TRBJ1-4; abundance: once; d_gene: TRBD1; v_gene: TRBV28; CDR3aa: CASSAQGAQNEKLFF; CDR3nt: TGTGCCAGCAGTGCACAGGGGGCTCAAAATGAAAAACTGTTTTTT
j_gene: TRBJ1-6; abundance: .; d_gene: TRBD1; v_gene: TRBV2; CDR3aa: CASSQRTGENSPLHF; CDR3nt: TGTGCCAGCAGTCAACGGACAGGGGAAAATTCACCCCTCCACTTT
j_gene: TRBJ1-2; abundance: .; d_gene: .; v_gene: TRBV28; CDR3aa: CASSLARGWGYTF; CDR3nt: TGTGCCAGCAGTTTGGCCCGGGGTTGGGGCTACACCTTC
j_gene: TRBJ1-4; abundance: .; d_gene: .; v_gene: TRBV2; CDR3aa: CASSVINEKLFF; CDR3nt: TGTGCCAGCAGCGTTATTAATGAAAAACTGTTTTTT
j_gene: TRBJ1-1; abundance: few; d_gene: .; v_gene: TRBV10-3; CDR3aa: CAISESRGGTEAFF; CDR3nt: TGTGCCATCAGTGAGTCTAGAGGCGGCACTGAAGCTTTCTTT
j_gene: TRBJ1-1; abundance: few; d_gene: TRBD1; v_gene: TRBV5-1; CDR3aa: CASSIGQGENTEAFF; CDR3nt: TGCGCCAGCAGCATCGGACAGGGGGAGAACACTGAAGCTTTCTTT
j_gene: TRBJ1-2; abundance: many; d_gene: .; v_gene: TRBV13; CDR3aa: CASSWGQGLAYGYTF; CDR3nt: TGTGCCAGCAGCTGGGGGCAGGGTCTAGCCTATGGCTACACCTTC
j_gene: TRBJ2-7; abundance: .; d_gene: TRBD2; v_gene: TRBV19; CDR3aa: CASSTPGGGGRVDEQYF; CDR3nt: TGTGCCAGTAGTACTCCCGGCGGCGGCGGGAGGGTCGACGAGCAGTACTTC
j_gene: TRBJ2-4; abundance: .; d_gene: TRBD2; v_gene: TRBV29-1; CDR3aa: CSVCVTGGADIQYF; CDR3nt: TGCAGCGTTTGCGTGACGGGAGGGGCGGACATTCAGTACTTC
j_gene: TRBJ2-7; abundance: .; d_gene: TRBD1; v_gene: TRBV5-4; CDR3aa: CASSLQGAHEQYF; CDR3nt: TGTGCCAGCAGCTTACAGGGGGCCCACGAGCAGTACTTC
j_gene: TRBJ2-7; abundance: .; d_gene: TRBD2; v_gene: TRBV6-5; CDR3aa: CASSVASGAYYEQYF; CDR3nt: TGTGCCAGCAGTGTCGCTAGCGGGGCTTACTACGAGCAGTACTTC
j_gene: TRBJ2-5; abundance: .; d_gene: .; v_gene: TRBV27; CDR3aa: CASSSRVQETQYF; CDR3nt: TGTGCCAGCAGTTCCCGGGTACAAGAGACCCAGTACTTC
j_gene: TRBJ1-4; abundance: .; d_gene: .; v_gene: TRBV18; CDR3aa: CASSPSLDSGEKLFF; CDR3nt: TGTGCCAGCTCACCATCTCTGGATTCGGGTGAAAAACTGTTTTTT
j_gene: TRBJ1-6; abundance: .; d_gene: TRBD1; v_gene: TRBV6-1; CDR3aa: CASSGDRGYNSPLHF; CDR3nt: TGTGCCAGCAGCGGGGACAGGGGCTATAATTCACCCCTCCACTTT
j_gene: TRBJ2-7; abundance: .; d_gene: TRBD2; v_gene: TRBV14; CDR3aa: CASSRAGEYEQYF; CDR3nt: TGTGCCAGCAGCCGGGCGGGAGAGTACGAGCAGTACTTC
j_gene: TRBJ2-2; abundance: .; d_gene: TRBD1; v_gene: TRBV29-1; CDR3aa: CSVATMAGGARGELFF; CDR3nt: TGCAGCGTTGCTACTATGGCAGGGGGCGCGAGGGGGGAGCTGTTTTTT
j_gene: TRBJ1-4; abundance: .; d_gene: .; v_gene: TRBV7-6; CDR3aa: CASSLGRVGGDEKLFF; CDR3nt: TGTGCCAGCAGCTTAGGCAGGGTGGGAGGTGATGAAAAACTGTTTTTT
j_gene: TRBJ2-1; abundance: .; d_gene: .; v_gene: TRBV2; CDR3aa: CASGGISSYNEQFF; CDR3nt: TGTGCCAGCGGGGGCATAAGCTCCTACAATGAGCAGTTCTTC
j_gene: TRBJ2-7; abundance: .; d_gene: .; v_gene: TRBV7-6; CDR3aa: CASSSELGDLSYEQYF; CDR3nt: TGTGCCAGCAGCTCAGAGTTGGGGGACTTGTCCTACGAGCAGTACTTC
j_gene: TRBJ1-2; abundance: few; d_gene: TRBD1; v_gene: TRBV29-1; CDR3aa: CSVEGAGGGYGYTF; CDR3nt: TGCAGCGTTGAAGGGGCAGGGGGTGGATATGGCTACACCTTC
j_gene: TRBJ2-1; abundance: .; d_gene: TRBD2; v_gene: TRBV10-1; CDR3aa: CASSGFRAGGYNEQFF; CDR3nt: TGCGCCAGCAGTGGTTTCCGAGCGGGAGGCTACAATGAGCAGTTCTTC
j_gene: TRBJ2-6; abundance: .; d_gene: TRBD1; v_gene: TRBV28; CDR3aa: CASTPTGGRVGANVLTF; CDR3nt: TGTGCCAGCACCCCGACAGGGGGTAGAGTTGGGGCCAACGTCCTGACTTTC
j_gene: TRBJ1-4; abundance: .; d_gene: TRBD1; v_gene: TRBV23-1; CDR3aa: CASSQNRGERPNEKLFF; CDR3nt: TGCGCCAGCAGTCAGAACAGGGGGGAAAGGCCGAATGAAAAACTGTTTTTT
j_gene: TRBJ1-6; abundance: .; d_gene: .; v_gene: TRBV19; CDR3aa: CASSNPTGSYNSPLHF; CDR3nt: TGTGCCAGTAGTAATCCAACGGGGTCGTATAATTCACCCCTCCACTTT
j_gene: TRBJ2-7; abundance: .; d_gene: .; v_gene: TRBV19; CDR3aa: CASSLLTGGDYEQYF; CDR3nt: TGTGCCAGTAGCCTACTGACAGGAGGAGACTACGAGCAGTACTTC
j_gene: TRBJ1-2; abundance: .; d_gene: TRBD1; v_gene: TRBV6-5; CDR3aa: CASTNRDSPGYTF; CDR3nt: TGTGCCAGCACAAATCGGGACAGTCCGGGCTACACCTTC
j_gene: TRBJ2-1; abundance: .; d_gene: .; v_gene: TRBV28; CDR3aa: CASSPLGGANEQFF; CDR3nt: TGTGCCAGCAGCCCCCTGGGGGGAGCGAATGAGCAGTTCTTC
j_gene: TRBJ1-2; abundance: .; d_gene: .; v_gene: TRBV7-2; CDR3aa: CASSLAGREADYGYTF; CDR3nt: TGTGCCAGCAGCTTAGCCGGGCGGGAGGCAGACTATGGCTACACCTTC
j_gene: TRBJ2-7; abundance: .; d_gene: TRBD1; v_gene: TRBV15; CDR3aa: CATSRGGQGSYEQYF; CDR3nt: TGTGCCACCAGCAGAGGGGGACAGGGTTCCTACGAGCAGTACTTC
j_gene: TRBJ2-3; abundance: medium-sized; d_gene: TRBD2; v_gene: TRBV6-4; CDR3aa: CASSDSAQAGLGHTQYF; CDR3nt: TGTGCCAGCAGTGACTCGGCTCAAGCGGGACTTGGACATACGCAGTATTTT
j_gene: TRBJ1-2; abundance: few; d_gene: TRBD1; v_gene: TRBV25-1; CDR3aa: CASSTQGQGNGYTF; CDR3nt: TGTGCCAGCAGTACCCAGGGACAGGGGAATGGCTACACCTTC
j_gene: TRBJ2-3; abundance: .; d_gene: TRBD2; v_gene: TRBV5-6; CDR3aa: CASSFLAGGDPSTDTQYF; CDR3nt: TGTGCCAGCAGCTTCTTAGCGGGGGGGGATCCTAGCACAGATACGCAGTATTTT
j_gene: TRBJ1-1; abundance: .; d_gene: .; v_gene: TRBV29-1; CDR3aa: CSVASGQIYFF; CDR3nt: TGCAGCGTTGCATCTGGACAGATATATTTCTTT
j_gene: TRBJ1-1; abundance: .; d_gene: .; v_gene: TRBV9; CDR3aa: CASSVDGGTEAFF; CDR3nt: TGTGCCAGCAGCGTAGACGGGGGCACTGAAGCTTTCTTT
j_gene: TRBJ1-2; abundance: few; d_gene: TRBD1; v_gene: TRBV2; CDR3aa: CASRDRGHGYTF; CDR3nt: TGTGCCAGCAGGGACAGGGGGCATGGCTACACCTTC
j_gene: TRBJ1-4; abundance: .; d_gene: .; v_gene: TRBV6-5; CDR3aa: CASMVGGATNEKLFF; CDR3nt: TGTGCCAGCATGGTGGGGGGTGCAACTAATGAAAAACTGTTTTTT
j_gene: TRBJ2-1; abundance: .; d_gene: .; v_gene: TRBV9; CDR3aa: CASSVVQGVGNEQFF; CDR3nt: TGTGCCAGCAGCGTAGTACAGGGCGTCGGGAATGAGCAGTTCTTC
j_gene: TRBJ1-5; abundance: .; d_gene: .; v_gene: TRBV7-2; CDR3aa: CASSLVSYSNQPQHF; CDR3nt: TGTGCCAGCAGCTTAGTCAGTTATAGCAATCAGCCCCAGCATTTT
j_gene: TRBJ1-1; abundance: .; d_gene: .; v_gene: TRBV21-1; CDR3aa: CASSKATGRMNTEAFF; CDR3nt: TGTGCCAGCAGCAAAGCTACAGGGCGAATGAACACTGAAGCTTTCTTT
j_gene: TRBJ2-7; abundance: .; d_gene: TRBD1; v_gene: TRBV7-2; CDR3aa: CASSRGQPPYEQYF; CDR3nt: TGTGCCAGCAGCAGGGGACAGCCCCCCTACGAGCAGTACTTC
j_gene: TRBJ2-1; abundance: once; d_gene: TRBD1; v_gene: TRBV5-5; CDR3aa: CASSLGTGVNEQFF; CDR3nt: TGTGCCAGCAGCCTAGGGACAGGGGTCAATGAGCAGTTCTTC
j_gene: TRBJ2-7; abundance: .; d_gene: TRBD2; v_gene: TRBV9; CDR3aa: CASSVAAGYTYEQYF; CDR3nt: TGTGCCAGCAGCGTAGCAGCGGGGTATACCTACGAGCAGTACTTC
j_gene: TRBJ2-1; abundance: once; d_gene: TRBD1; v_gene: TRBV9; CDR3aa: CASSVSAGQGLDEQFF; CDR3nt: TGTGCCAGCAGCGTATCGGCGGGACAGGGGTTGGATGAGCAGTTCTTC
j_gene: TRBJ1-2; abundance: .; d_gene: TRBD1; v_gene: TRBV18; CDR3aa: CASSPSTGTGENYGYTF; CDR3nt: TGTGCCAGCTCACCATCAACCGGGACAGGGGAAAACTATGGCTACACCTTC
j_gene: TRBJ2-1; abundance: .; d_gene: .; v_gene: TRBV7-9; CDR3aa: CASSKTGDNEQFF; CDR3nt: TGTGCCAGCAGCAAAACAGGAGACAATGAGCAGTTCTTC
j_gene: TRBJ2-1; abundance: .; d_gene: TRBD2; v_gene: TRBV4-1; CDR3aa: CASSQVYLAGKTYNEQFF; CDR3nt: TGCGCCAGCAGCCAAGTATACTTAGCGGGAAAAACCTACAATGAGCAGTTCTTC
j_gene: TRBJ2-3; abundance: .; d_gene: .; v_gene: TRBV28; CDR3aa: CASSPNSRRRTDTQYF; CDR3nt: TGTGCCAGCAGTCCGAACTCGCGGCGTCGCACAGATACGCAGTATTTT
j_gene: TRBJ2-3; abundance: .; d_gene: .; v_gene: TRBV6-5; CDR3aa: CASSYSGATTDTQYF; CDR3nt: TGTGCCAGCAGTTACTCGGGGGCTACCACAGATACGCAGTATTTT